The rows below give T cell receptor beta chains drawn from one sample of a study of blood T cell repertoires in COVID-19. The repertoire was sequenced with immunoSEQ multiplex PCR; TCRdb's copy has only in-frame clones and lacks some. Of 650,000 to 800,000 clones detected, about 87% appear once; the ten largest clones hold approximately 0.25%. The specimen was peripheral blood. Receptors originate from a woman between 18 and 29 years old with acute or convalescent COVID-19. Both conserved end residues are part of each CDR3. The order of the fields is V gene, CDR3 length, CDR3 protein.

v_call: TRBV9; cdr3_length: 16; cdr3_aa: CASSVGKGATNEKLFF
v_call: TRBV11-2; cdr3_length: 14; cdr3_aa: CASSSNRGPDTQYF
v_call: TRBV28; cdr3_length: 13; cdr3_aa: CASWRDRGDEQYF
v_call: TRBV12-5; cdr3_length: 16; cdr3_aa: CASGLVLSGDNEKLFF
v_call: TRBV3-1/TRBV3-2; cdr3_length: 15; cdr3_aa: CASSPTWVSVEGYTF
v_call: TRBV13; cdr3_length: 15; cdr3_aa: CASSLGRLSVETQYF
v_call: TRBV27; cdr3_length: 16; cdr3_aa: CASRLRQGTGNTEAFF
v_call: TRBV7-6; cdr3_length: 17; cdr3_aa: CASSFGTVPGQSYEQYF
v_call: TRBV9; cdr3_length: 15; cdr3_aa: CASSGAGQPNEKLFF
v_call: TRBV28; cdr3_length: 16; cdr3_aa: CASSAISGATNEKLFF
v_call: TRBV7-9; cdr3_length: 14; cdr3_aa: CASSALTVTQPQHF
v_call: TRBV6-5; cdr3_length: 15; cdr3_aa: CASSTRRGSNYGYTF
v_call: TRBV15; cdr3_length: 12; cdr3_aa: CATSHINQPQHF
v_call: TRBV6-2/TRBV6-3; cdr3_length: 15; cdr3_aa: CASSYPTDRHTEAFF
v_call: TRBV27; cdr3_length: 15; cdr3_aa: CASSFNREENEKLFF
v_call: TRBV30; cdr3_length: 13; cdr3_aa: CAWTTGGLGEQFF
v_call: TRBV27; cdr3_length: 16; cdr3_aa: CASSLVQGAGNTEAFF
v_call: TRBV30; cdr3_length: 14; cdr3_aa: CAWSPGGRYYGYTF
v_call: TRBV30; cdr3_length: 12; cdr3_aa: CAWSYQGYEQYF
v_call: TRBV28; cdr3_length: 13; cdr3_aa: CASAQGVGSPLHF
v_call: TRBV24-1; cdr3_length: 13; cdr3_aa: CATSGHPNYGYTF
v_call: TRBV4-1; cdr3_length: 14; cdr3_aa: CASSPGQGDYGYTF
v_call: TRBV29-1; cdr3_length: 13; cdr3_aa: CSAQGGTGAEAFF
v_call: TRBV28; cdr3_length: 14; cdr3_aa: CASSLLTSNEKLFF
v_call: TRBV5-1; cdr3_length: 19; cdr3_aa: CASSSGTSGPLLAKNIQYF
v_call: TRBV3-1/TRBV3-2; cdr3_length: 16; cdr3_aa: CASSPDGGAFTDTQYF
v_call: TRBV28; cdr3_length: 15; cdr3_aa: CASSSHDREVTEAFF
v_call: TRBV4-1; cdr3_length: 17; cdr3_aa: CASSQRIVDRGFYGYTF
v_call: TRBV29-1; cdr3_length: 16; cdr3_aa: CSVVGWRDSANYGYTF
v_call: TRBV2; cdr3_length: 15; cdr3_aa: CASLRRAYSGEKLFF
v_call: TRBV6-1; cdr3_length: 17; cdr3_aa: CASSEDRIGLRNYGYTF
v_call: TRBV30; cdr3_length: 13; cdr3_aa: CAWGRGIGTEAFF
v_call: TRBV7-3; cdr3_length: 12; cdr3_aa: CASSLRGNEQFF
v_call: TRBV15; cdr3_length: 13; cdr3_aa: CATSRPGQGEAFF
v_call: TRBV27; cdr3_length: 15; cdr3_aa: CASSLYGGTTYEQYF
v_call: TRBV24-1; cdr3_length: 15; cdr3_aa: CATSAPDRRDQPQHF
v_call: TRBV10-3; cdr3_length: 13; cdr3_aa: CAISGPSNTEAFF
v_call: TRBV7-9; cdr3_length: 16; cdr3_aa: CASSLVGTGFNQPQHF
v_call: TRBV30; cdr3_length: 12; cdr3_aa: CAWSVTGYGYTF
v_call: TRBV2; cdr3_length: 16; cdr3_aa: CASSLPSDSFSYEQYF
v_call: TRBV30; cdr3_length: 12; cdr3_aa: CAWGATNEKLFF
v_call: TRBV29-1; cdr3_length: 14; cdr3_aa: CSVVTGTLNTEAFF
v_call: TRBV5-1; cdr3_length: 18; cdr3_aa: CASSLGPLGQFDRGEQYF
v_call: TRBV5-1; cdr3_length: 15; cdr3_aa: CASSFDRPTYNEQFF
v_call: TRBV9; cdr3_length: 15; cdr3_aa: CASSVAGTGRTEAFF